These T cell receptor beta chains were read from a single sample in a study of cytomegalovirus exposure and HLA in healthy donors. The method was immunoSEQ multiplex PCR; TCRdb's version includes in-frame clones alone and lacks a portion of them. In the table there are roughly 89,000 clones, around 76% of which are singletons. Sequencing was performed on PBMCs. The origin of the receptors is a man aged 30 to 39 in good health and CMV-seropositive. The conserved cysteine and the conserved F or W are not part of the CDR3 here. Fields, in order: CDR3 protein, V gene.

ASNQGSGNTIY | TRBV9
ASSFRPSGAVGETQY | TRBV27
ASSPQGGTYNSPLH | TRBV5-1
ASTSLGGGRTDTQY | TRBV27
ASSPLWSTGGARETQY | TRBV18
ASGGPNANTGELF | TRBV5-1
AWSVGGVGTDTQY | TRBV30
ASSNGAYSNQPQH | TRBV19
ASSLKMPDAGETFWDEQF | TRBV4-3
ASSQAGGRKQETQY | TRBV4-1
ASSAPTISSYNEQF | TRBV13
AWANRGSEAF | TRBV30
ARSSELTGEAF | TRBV5-3
SVDWGENYGYT | TRBV29-1
ASSPPGNTEAF | TRBV6-5
ASSGGDRTDTQY | TRBV9
ASTGRTGYNSPLH | TRBV6-5
ASSLVAGREQY | TRBV11-3
ASSLYSRGGTEAF | TRBV5-4
ASSLLAGNQPQH | TRBV4-1
ASSLSENEQF | TRBV5-6
ASSLGRNTEAF | TRBV2
SAARGAGGIGETQY | TRBV29-1
ASSVAQGRARGETQY | TRBV9
SVEVPLEQGEAF | TRBV29-1
ASTTLSGSSNEQF | TRBV27
ASSIGDREAF | TRBV5-4
AWSVWDRVYEQY | TRBV30
ASSQPWDRGRPEQY | TRBV7-2
ASSDGQGLGDTQY | TRBV2
ASSLRFGDSVPPFYGYT | TRBV5-5
ASSVSYEQY | TRBV7-2
ASSLYTGGTEQY | TRBV7-3
ASSPSGQGNQPQH | TRBV6-1
AWNRGRFGANVLT | TRBV30
ASSWDRGPSYNEQF | TRBV11-2
ASSHNYEQY | TRBV14
ASGSTTSVETQY | TRBV12-5
ATSRDRGQMEQY | TRBV15
AISRSGQVDNEQF | TRBV10-3
ASSRLAGGSSTDTQY | TRBV7-8
ALQGSPSSNEKLF | TRBV30
ASSGNRAGGRDTQY | TRBV2
ASSGDRTKEQY | TRBV7-8
ASSPPLADTGELF | TRBV18
ASSPSPQFEAQY | TRBV7-3
ASSVAGIEETQY | TRBV19
ASSESSGGGDEQF | TRBV6-4
ASSTGEDTQY | TRBV6-6
ASSFSGSGAYEQY | TRBV27
ASSVTDFAGANVLT | TRBV25-1